The clone carrying this T cell receptor beta chain was counted a few times. Its cognate antigen is unknown. The CDR3 covers 15 residues. The germline V gene has CDR1 LGHDT and CDR2 YNNKEL (reference sequence). V lost 4 bases and J lost 7; bases outside the gene matches: 7. Researchers attached unique molecular identifiers to individual cDNA molecules. In TCRdb, the 5' RACE reads were re-called with MiXCR into one record per CDR3 protein. This sample has about 76,000 distinct CDR3 sequences; about 14% occur once, and the top ten carry 12%. This sample stems from a study of early T cells in non-severe SARS-CoV-2 infection. About the study: Bulk RNA from unsorted whole blood was sequenced; chains were unpaired.

Study-wide points: Matches to VDJdb favored anti-spike CD8 responses and missed private and CD4 specificities.

The chain carries TRBV3-1 and TRBJ1-6, with 7 bases lining up with TRBD1. This receptor was taken from an adult who was a healthcare worker with PCR-confirmed SARS-CoV-2 infection or an uninfected control (not recorded which). Sequencing used whole blood. The chain's CDR3 is CASSPSDRVNSPLHF. The CDR3 region has the DNA TGTGCCAGCAGCCCCTCTGACAGGGTAAATTCACCCCTCCACTTT. Full variable domain (rest looked up from reference TRBV3-1 and TRBJ1-6): DTAVSQTPKYLVTQMGNDKSIKCEQNLGHDTMYWYKQDSKKFLKIMFSYNNKELIINETVPNRFSPKSPDKAHLNLHINSLELGDSAVYFCASSPSDRVNSPLHFGNGTRLTVT.